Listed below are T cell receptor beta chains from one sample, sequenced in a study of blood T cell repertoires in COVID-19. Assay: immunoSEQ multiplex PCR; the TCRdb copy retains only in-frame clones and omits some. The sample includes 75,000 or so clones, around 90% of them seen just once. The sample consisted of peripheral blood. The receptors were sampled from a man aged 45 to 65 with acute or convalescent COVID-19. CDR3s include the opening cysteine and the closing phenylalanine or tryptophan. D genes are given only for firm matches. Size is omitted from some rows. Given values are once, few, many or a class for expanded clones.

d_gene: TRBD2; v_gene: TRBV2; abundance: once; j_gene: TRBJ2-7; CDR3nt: TGTGCCAGCGGAGGGGACTACTCCTACGAGCAGTACTTC; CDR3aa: CASGGDYSYEQYF
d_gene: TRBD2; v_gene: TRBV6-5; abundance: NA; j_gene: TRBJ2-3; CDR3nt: TGTGCCAGCAGTTTTCAGGGAGGGACAGATACGCAGTATTTT; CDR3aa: CASSFQGGTDTQYF
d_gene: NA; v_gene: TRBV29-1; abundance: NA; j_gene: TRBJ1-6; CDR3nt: TGCAGCGTTGGTGAACGGTATAATTCACCCCTCCACTTT; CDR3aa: CSVGERYNSPLHF
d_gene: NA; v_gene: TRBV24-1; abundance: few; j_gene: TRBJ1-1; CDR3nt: TGTGCCACCAGTACTTCCGAGACACCAAACACTGAAGCTTTCTTT; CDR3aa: CATSTSETPNTEAFF
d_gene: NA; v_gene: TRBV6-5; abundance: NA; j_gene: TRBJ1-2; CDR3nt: TGTGCCAGCAATCGGGGAAACTATGGCTACACCTTC; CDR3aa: CASNRGNYGYTF
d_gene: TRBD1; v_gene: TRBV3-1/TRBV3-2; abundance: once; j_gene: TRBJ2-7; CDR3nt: TGTGCCAGCAGCCAGTACAGGGGAAACTACGAGCAGTACTTC; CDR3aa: CASSQYRGNYEQYF
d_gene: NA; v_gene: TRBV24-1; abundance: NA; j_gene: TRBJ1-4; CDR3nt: TGTGCCACCAGTGATTTTAGAGAAAAACTGTTTTTT; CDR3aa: CATSDFREKLFF
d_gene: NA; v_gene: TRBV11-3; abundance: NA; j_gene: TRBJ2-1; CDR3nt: TGTGCCAGCAGCCAGAGCGGCCGCCGGGGCAATGAGCAGTTCTTC; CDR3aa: CASSQSGRRGNEQFF
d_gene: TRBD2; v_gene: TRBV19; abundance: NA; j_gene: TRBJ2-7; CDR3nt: TGTGCCAGAAAGCGGGGGGCGAGCTCCTACGAGCAGTACTTC; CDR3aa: CARKRGASSYEQYF
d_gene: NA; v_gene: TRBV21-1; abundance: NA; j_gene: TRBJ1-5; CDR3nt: TGTGCCAGCAGCAAAGTTGACGGCGGCCCCCAGCATTTT; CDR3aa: CASSKVDGGPQHF
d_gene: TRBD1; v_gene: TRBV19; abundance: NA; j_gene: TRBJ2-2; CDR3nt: TGTGCCAGTAGTATAGAGCGGGACAGGGACACCGGGGAGCTGTTTTTT; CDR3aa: CASSIERDRDTGELFF
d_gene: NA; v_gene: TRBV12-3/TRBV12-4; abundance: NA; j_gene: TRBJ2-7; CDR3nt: TGTGCCAGCAGTGGAGAGACGGACTACGAGCAGTACTTC; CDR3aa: CASSGETDYEQYF
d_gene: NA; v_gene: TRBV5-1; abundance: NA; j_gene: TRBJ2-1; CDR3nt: TGCGCCAGCAGCCCGGGGTGGCGGGGGCCCATCAATGAGCAGTTCTTC; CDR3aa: CASSPGWRGPINEQFF
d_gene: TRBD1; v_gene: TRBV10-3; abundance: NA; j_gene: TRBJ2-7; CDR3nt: TGTGCCATCAGTGAGCCTACGGGACAGACCTACGAGCAGTACTTC; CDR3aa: CAISEPTGQTYEQYF
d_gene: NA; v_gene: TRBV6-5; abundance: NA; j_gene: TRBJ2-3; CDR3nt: TGTGCCAGCAGTTACGATCTGCTAGCCACAGATACGCAGTATTTT; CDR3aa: CASSYDLLATDTQYF
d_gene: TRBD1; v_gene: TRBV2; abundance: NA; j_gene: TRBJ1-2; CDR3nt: TGTGCCAGCCCTGTAGGACAGGGGGCCGTAACCTATGGCTACACCTTC; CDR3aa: CASPVGQGAVTYGYTF
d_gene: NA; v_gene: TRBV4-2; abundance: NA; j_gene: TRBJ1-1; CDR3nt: TGTGCCAGCAGCCTGGGACAAATGAACACTGAAGCTTTCTTT; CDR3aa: CASSLGQMNTEAFF
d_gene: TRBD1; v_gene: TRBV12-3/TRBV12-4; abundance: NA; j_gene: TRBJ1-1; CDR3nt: TGTGCCAGCAGAGCTGGACAGGGGTCTGAAGCTTTCTTT; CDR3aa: CASRAGQGSEAFF
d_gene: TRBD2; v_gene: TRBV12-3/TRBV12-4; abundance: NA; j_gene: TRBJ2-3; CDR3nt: TGTGCCAGCAGAATAGCGGGAGATACGCAGTATTTT; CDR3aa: CASRIAGDTQYF
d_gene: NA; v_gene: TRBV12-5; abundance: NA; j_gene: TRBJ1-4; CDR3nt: TGTGCTAGTTCGTTAACGGAGGGTGGCCGAACGGAGGGACTGTTTTTT; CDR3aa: CASSLTEGGRTEGLFF
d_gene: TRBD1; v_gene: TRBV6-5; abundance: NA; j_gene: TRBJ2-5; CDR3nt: TGTGCCAGCAGGTCGGGACAGCAAGAGACCCAGTACTTC; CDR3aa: CASRSGQQETQYF
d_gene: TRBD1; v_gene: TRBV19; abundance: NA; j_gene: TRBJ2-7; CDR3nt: TGTGCCAGTAGTAGGGCATCCGGGACAGGCGCCTACGAGCAGTACTTC; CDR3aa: CASSRASGTGAYEQYF
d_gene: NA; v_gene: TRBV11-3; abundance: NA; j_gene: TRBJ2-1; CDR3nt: TGTGCCAGCAGCCCAGGGGTTGAGCAGTTCTTC; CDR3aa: CASSPGVEQFF
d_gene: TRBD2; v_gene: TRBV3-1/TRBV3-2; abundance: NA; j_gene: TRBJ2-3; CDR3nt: TGTGCCAGCAGCTCCCACGGACTAGCGGGGGGGACACGCACAGATACGCAGTATTTT; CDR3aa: CASSSHGLAGGTRTDTQYF
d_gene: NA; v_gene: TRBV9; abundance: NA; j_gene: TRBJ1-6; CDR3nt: TGTGCCCCCCCCCGGGGGGGGGCGGCCTATAATTCACCCCTCCACTTT; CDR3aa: CAPPRGGAAYNSPLHF
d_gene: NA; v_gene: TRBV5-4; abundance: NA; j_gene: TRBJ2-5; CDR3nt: TGTGCCAGCAGCCCCGGGACACGAGAGACCCAGTACTTC; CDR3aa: CASSPGTRETQYF
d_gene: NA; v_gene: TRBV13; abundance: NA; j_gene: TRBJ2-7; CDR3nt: TGTGCCAGCAGCCGACCAGGTCACTCCTACGAGCAGTACTTC; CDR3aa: CASSRPGHSYEQYF
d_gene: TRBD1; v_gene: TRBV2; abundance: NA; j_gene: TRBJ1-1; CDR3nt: TGTGCCAGCAGTGAGCAACAGGGGGCGCGGACTGAAGCTTTCTTT; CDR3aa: CASSEQQGARTEAFF
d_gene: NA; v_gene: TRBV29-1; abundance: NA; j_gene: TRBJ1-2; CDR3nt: TGCAGCGTTGAAGAGGTCGGGGGGTCCTATGGCTACACCTTC; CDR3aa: CSVEEVGGSYGYTF
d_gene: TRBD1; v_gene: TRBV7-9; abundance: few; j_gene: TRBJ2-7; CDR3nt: TGTGCCAGCAGCTTCGGACAGGGAGACTACGAGCAGTACTTC; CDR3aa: CASSFGQGDYEQYF
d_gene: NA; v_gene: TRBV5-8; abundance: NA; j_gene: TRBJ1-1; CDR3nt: TGTGCCAGCAGCTTGGATTACAGGGTCGGGACTGAAGCTTTCTTT; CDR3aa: CASSLDYRVGTEAFF
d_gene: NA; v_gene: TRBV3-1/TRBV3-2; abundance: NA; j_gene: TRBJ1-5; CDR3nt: TGTGCCAGCAGCCAAGACGGGGTGGGGCAGCCCCAGCATTTT; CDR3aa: CASSQDGVGQPQHF
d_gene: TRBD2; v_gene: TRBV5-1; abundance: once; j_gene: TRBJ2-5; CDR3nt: TGCGCCAGCAGCGGAGGGACTAGCGCCGAGACCCAGTACTTC; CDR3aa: CASSGGTSAETQYF
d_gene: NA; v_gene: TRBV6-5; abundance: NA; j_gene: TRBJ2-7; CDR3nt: TGTGCCAGCAGTTACTCCGGGGGTTCCGGCGAGCAGTACTTC; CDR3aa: CASSYSGGSGEQYF
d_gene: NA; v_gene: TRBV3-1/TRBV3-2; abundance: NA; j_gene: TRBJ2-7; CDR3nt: TGTGCCAGCAGCCAAGCGGGGGGCTACACCTACGAGCAGTACTTC; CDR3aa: CASSQAGGYTYEQYF
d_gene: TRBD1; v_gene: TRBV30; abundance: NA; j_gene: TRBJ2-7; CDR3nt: TGTGCCTGGGACAGGGACTCCTACGAGCAGTACTTC; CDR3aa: CAWDRDSYEQYF
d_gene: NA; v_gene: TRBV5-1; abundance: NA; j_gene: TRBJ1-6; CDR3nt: TGCGCCAGCAGCTTTCTCTGGGCGAGCTCCTATAATTCACCCCTCCACTTT; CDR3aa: CASSFLWASSYNSPLHF
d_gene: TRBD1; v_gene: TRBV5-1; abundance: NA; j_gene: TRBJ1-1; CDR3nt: TGCGCCAGCAGCTTGACAGGGGGCGGTAACCCTATGAACACTGAAGCTTTCTTT; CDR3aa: CASSLTGGGNPMNTEAFF
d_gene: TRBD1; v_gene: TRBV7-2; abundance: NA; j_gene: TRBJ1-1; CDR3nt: TGTGCCAGCAGCTCGACAGGGGGCAACACTGAAGCTTTCTTT; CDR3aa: CASSSTGGNTEAFF